Listed below are T cell receptor beta chains from one sample, sequenced in a study of siplizumab effects on memory and regulatory T cells. The data were produced by immunoSEQ multiplex PCR, yet TCRdb's version contains in-frame clones alone and is incomplete. Of roughly 93,000 clones in the sample, over 90% were seen once. Sequencing was done on a sample of non-Treg CD4+ T cells sorted from blood. Receptors originate from a human donor in good health. The conserved cysteine and the conserved F or W are not part of the CDR3 here. The D gene is left open where the match is weak.

CDR3 protein | J gene | V gene | D gene
ASRPAGGTETQY | TRBJ2-5 | TRBV6-6 | TRBD2
ARGGEVQETQY | TRBJ2-5 | TRBV23-1 | TRBD2
SAVGLDTQY | TRBJ2-3 | TRBV20-1 | .
ASSLDRTAAGELF | TRBJ2-2 | TRBV7-6 | .
ASSFKQRMATNEKLF | TRBJ1-4 | TRBV7-8 | .
ASSPLAGGEQF | TRBJ2-1 | TRBV18 | TRBD2
ASSRTSDGSYEQY | TRBJ2-7 | TRBV4-2 | TRBD2
ASSGGTYGYT | TRBJ1-2 | TRBV25-1 | .
ASSYATFDQQF | TRBJ2-1 | TRBV7-3 | .
ASSYTTPPAF | TRBJ1-1 | TRBV11-2 | .
ASSRLAGGHSYNEQF | TRBJ2-1 | TRBV5-4 | TRBD2